These 22 T cell receptor beta chains share one sample of origin, sequenced in a study of T cells in localized non-small cell lung cancer. The method was immunoSEQ multiplex PCR; TCRdb's version includes in-frame clones alone and lacks a portion of them. The repertoire has fewer than 50,000 clones, 65% to 90% of them found once; the top ten carry about 8%. The source material was PBMCs, sampled before any cancer treatment. These receptors were taken from a man aged 35 to 69 with stage II lung adenocarcinoma.

The chain couples TRBV7-2 to TRBJ2-4, with a weak D call TRBD1 (6 bases). Germline CDR1 reads SGHTA; CDR2 reads FQGNSA. The V end was cut by 1 base, the J end by 0 bases, with 10 bases between. There are 16 residues in the CDR3. Here the CDR3 reads CASSLGAGVAKNIQYF. The CDR3, as DNA: TGTGCCAGCAGCTTAGGGGCAGGGGTAGCCAAAAACATTCAGTACTTC.

The CDR3 coding sequence is TGTGCCAGCAGCACCCTTAGGACAGGGGCTAGCGGGGAGCTGTTTTTT. Translated, it gives CASSTLRTGASGELFF. The rearrangement links TRBV28 to TRBJ2-2; 9 bases align to TRBD1. The CDR3 sequence is 16 residues long. The germline V gene has CDR1 MDHEN and CDR2 SYDVKM. Unmatched junction bases numbered 12, after V lost 6 bases and J lost 7 bases. The full variable domain, completed using reference TRBV28 and TRBJ2-2, is DVKVTQSSRYLVKRTGEKVFLECVQDMDHENMFWYRQDPGLGLRLIYFSYDVKMKEKGDIPEGYSVSREKKERFSLILESASTNQTSMYLCASSTLRTGASGELFFGEGSRLTVL.

This chain uses TRBV6-1 with TRBJ2-1; no definite D call. Trimming left V 3 bases short and J 2 bases short, with 11 bases between. Germline V CDR1 and CDR2: MNHNS, SASEGT. This CDR3 is built from 15 residues. CDR3: CASSDATQTYNEQFF. In DNA, the CDR3 is TGTGCCAGCAGTGATGCGACGCAGACCTACAATGAGCAGTTCTTC.

Written as DNA, the CDR3 is TGTGCCAGCAGCCCTACGGGAGGCTACAATGAGCAGTTCTTC. This codes for CASSPTGGYNEQFF. The chain couples TRBV4-2 to TRBJ2-1, with TRBD2 identical over 7 bases. The length of the CDR3 is 14 residues. V was clipped by 4 bases and J by 3 bases; unmatched bases: 3. Per the germline V gene, CDR1 is LGHNA and CDR2 is YNFKEQ.

This clone was detected once. The chain carries TRBV27 and TRBJ2-7, with a possible D match to TRBD2 (5 bases). This CDR3 has 15 residues. Trimming left V 6 bases short and J 1 base short, with 16 bases between. Germline CDR1 and CDR2: MNHEY and SMNVEV (reference sequence). CDR3 sequence (DNA): TGTGCCAGCAGCTTTCGGGAAGGCCTTTCCTACGAGCAGTACTTC. Amino acid sequence: CASSFREGLSYEQYF.

This chain connects TRBV5-4 to TRBJ1-4; tentatively, D is TRBD1 (5 bases). The germline V gene encodes CDR1 SGHNT and CDR2 YYREEE (reference sequence). Trimming pared 4 bases from V and 5 bases from J, leaving 15 bases between. This CDR3 is built from 15 residues. The CDR3 nucleotides are TGTGCCAGCAGCCAAGAGGGGACGGGGAATGAAAAACTGTTTTTT. Translation: CASSQEGTGNEKLFF.

This chain connects TRBV6-5 to TRBJ2-1; 11 bases match TRBD2. The J segment lost 8 bases and the V segment lost 6 bases, leaving 9 bases of the junction unmatched. The CDR3 is made up of 15 amino acids. Per the germline V gene, CDR1 is MNHEY and CDR2 is SVGAGI. The CDR3 spells CASSLASGGPYEQFF. The DNA of the CDR3 is TGTGCCAGCAGCTTAGCTAGCGGGGGGCCCTATGAGCAGTTCTTC.

The V gene is TRBV11-2, the J gene TRBJ1-1; possible D gene TRBD1, 5 bases. V lost 5 bases to trimming and J lost 4 bases, with 11 bases between them. Germline CDR1 SGHAT, CDR2 FQNNGV. There are 13 residues in the CDR3. CDR3 amino acids: CASSPGRGTEAFF. The CDR3 DNA follows: TGTGCCAGCAGCCCAGGGAGGGGCACTGAAGCTTTCTTT. Together with reference TRBV11-2 and TRBJ1-1, the CDR3 gives the full variable domain: EAGVAQSPRYKIIEKRQSVAFWCNPISGHATLYWYQQILGQGPKLLIQFQNNGVVDDSQLPKDRFSAERLKGVDSTLKIQPAKLEDSAVYLCASSPGRGTEAFFGQGTRLTVV.

The chain carries TRBV11-2 and TRBJ2-1; 13 bases fit TRBD2. Looked up from germline, CDR1 is SGHAT and CDR2 is FQNNGV. The CDR3 contains 17 residues. Unmatched junction bases numbered 10, after V lost 5 bases and J lost 6 bases. This CDR3 is CASSNNPTSGGSNEQFF. CDR3 coding DNA: TGTGCCAGCAGCAACAACCCGACTAGCGGGGGGAGCAATGAGCAGTTCTTC.

The genes are TRBV25-1 and TRBJ1-4, with 8 bases fitting TRBD1. From germline, CDR1 is MGHDK and CDR2 SYGVNS. V lost 3 bases, J lost 7 bases, and 7 bases stayed unmatched. CDR3 size: 15 residues. The CDR3 region is CASSDPDRGIEKLFF. The CDR3 DNA sequence: TGTGCCAGCAGTGACCCTGACAGGGGCATTGAAAAACTGTTTTTT.

The chain couples TRBV28 to TRBJ1-2, with D possibly matching TRBD1 (5 bases). Trimming cost V 5 bases and J 7 bases, with 17 bases left between them. The CDR3 is made up of 14 amino acids. Germline V CDR1 and CDR2: MDHEN, SYDVKM. The CDR3 is CASSQGTDYGGYTF. The CDR3 DNA follows: TGTGCCAGCAGTCAAGGGACCGACTATGGTGGCTACACCTTC.

The chain links TRBV18 to TRBJ2-7; TRBD2 aligns across 7 bases. Germline-derived CDR1 and CDR2 are KGHSH and LQKENI. The CDR3 loop spans 14 amino acids. The V segment lost 3 bases and the J segment 4 bases; nucleotides outside the gene matches: 6. CDR3 in DNA: TGTGCCAGCTCACCGGGACTAAGTTCATACGAGCAGTACTTC. It specifies CASSPGLSSYEQYF. Supplemented by reference TRBV18 and TRBJ2-7, the full variable domain reads NAGVMQNPRHLVRRRGQEARLRCSPMKGHSHVYWYRQLPEEGLKFMVYLQKENIIDESGMPKERFSAEFPKEGPSILRIQQVVRGDSAAYFCASSPGLSSYEQYFGPGTRLTVT.

The chain recombines TRBV15 with TRBJ2-1; D gene ambiguous. Germline loops: CDR1 LNHNV, CDR2 YYDKDF (reference sequence). This CDR3 is built from 16 residues. Trimming removed 0 bases at V and 0 bases at J, with 9 bases between. DNA for the CDR3: TGTGCCACCAGCAGAGAAGGACCGCGCTCCTACAATGAGCAGTTCTTC. As protein: CATSREGPRSYNEQFF.

A remark on this clone: At one boundary the junction diverges from the germline segment, which might be a read error. This sample also contains other DNA sequences that code for the same CDR3. The rearrangement joins TRBV10-3 to TRBJ1-4; D remains unclear. The germline gives CDR1 ENHRY, CDR2 SYGVKD. The length of the CDR3 is 12 residues. CDR3 region: CAISATNEKLFF. The CDR3 nucleotides are TGTGCCATCAGCGCAACCAATGAAAAACTGTTTTTT.

This chain uses TRBV7-2 with TRBJ2-6; D remains unclear. The V end was cut by 5 bases, the J end by 1 base, with 6 bases between. In germline, CDR1 is SGHTA, CDR2 FQGNSA. This CDR3 has 14 residues. The chain's CDR3 is CASSPSSGANVLTF. The CDR3, as DNA: TGTGCCAGCAGCCCGTCGTCTGGGGCCAACGTCCTGACTTTC.

The chain is built from TRBV6-6 and TRBJ1-2, with 12 bases identical to TRBD1. The CDR3 has 13 residues. The V and J ends lost 6 bases and 8 bases, in that order; junction bases with no gene match: 4. The germline V gene has CDR1 MNHNY and CDR2 SVGAGI (reference sequence). The CDR3 nucleotides are TGTGCCAGCAGGGGACAGGGGGCGGAAGGCTACACCTTC. It specifies CASRGQGAEGYTF.

This chain uses TRBV2 with TRBJ2-1; 11 nucleotides line up with TRBD2. Germline V gene data show CDR1 as SNHLY and CDR2 as FYNNEI. This CDR3 has 14 residues. The V gene end was trimmed by 5 bases and the J gene end by 10 bases; junction bases not matched to a gene: 7. The CDR3 DNA follows: TGTGCCAGCAGTCTTAGCGGGAGGGCCGGCGAGCAGTTCTTC. Translating it yields CASSLSGRAGEQFF.

The chain couples TRBV5-1 to TRBJ1-1; the match to TRBD1 covers 8 bases. This CDR3 spans 16 amino acids. Germline-derived CDR1 and CDR2 are SGHRS and YFSETQ. With 4 bases clipped from V and 5 bases from J, the junction kept 13 bases outside the gene matches. CDR3 in DNA: TGCGCCAGCAGCCCCGCTGCCCAGGGGGCGCGGACTGAAGCTTTCTTT. It is translated as CASSPAAQGARTEAFF.

This clone was picked up a small number of times. The V and J genes are TRBV11-2 and TRBJ1-5; the D gene is possibly TRBD1 (5 bases). Germline lookup yields CDR1 SGHAT and CDR2 FQNNGV. There are 16 residues in the CDR3. The V gene lost 0 bases and the J gene lost 2 bases, with 11 bases spanning the gap. The CDR3 DNA follows: TGTGCCAGCAGCTTAGAAGGTGGGGCGGGCAATCAGCCCCAGCATTTT. Its translation is CASSLEGGAGNQPQHF.

This chain connects TRBV6-1 to TRBJ2-7; D gene unclear. Per the germline V gene, CDR1 is MNHNS and CDR2 is SASEGT. This CDR3 contains 11 residues. V was cut by 6 bases and J by 3 bases, with 6 bases left in between. The chain's CDR3 is CASRQVYEQYF. The CDR3 bases are TGTGCCAGCAGACAAGTCTACGAGCAGTACTTC.

This chain links TRBV11-2 with TRBJ2-7; TRBD2 matches at 9 bases. Per germline, CDR1 SGHAT and CDR2 FQNNGV. The CDR3 is 14 residues long. Losses at the gene ends were 3 bases for V and 2 bases for J; bases not matched to a gene: 2. DNA of the CDR3: TGTGCCAGCAGCTTTAAGCGGGGGGCCTACGAGCAGTACTTC. It specifies CASSFKRGAYEQYF.

This rearrangement joins TRBV4-1 to TRBJ2-1; 8 nucleotides line up with TRBD2. Germline CDR1 and CDR2: MGHRA and YSYEKL. V shed 3 bases and J 6 bases; nucleotides not matched to a gene: 16. This CDR3 is built from 18 residues. CDR3 sequence reads: CASSHPKEVGLVPNEQFF. The DNA of the CDR3 is TGCGCCAGCAGCCACCCCAAAGAGGTGGGACTAGTTCCCAATGAGCAGTTCTTC.